The TCR beta chain described here comes from a study of blood T cell repertoires in COVID-19. Produced via immunoSEQ multiplex PCR; TCRdb's table is partial and in-frame only. Of hundreds of thousands of clones listed, about 88% were seen once; the top ten hold 1.2% to 1.5%. V dropped 5 bases and J dropped 0 bases, with 10 bases sitting between them. CDR1 KGHSH and CDR2 LQKENI come from the germline V gene. This CDR3 has 15 residues. Within the 2 weeks before study entry, each person in the exposed group met a COVID-19 case. The V call is TRBV18, the J call TRBJ2-2; D may be TRBD1 (6 bases). The sequenced material came from PBMCs or T cells enriched from blood (not recorded which). This TCR was sampled from a woman younger than 35 who had been exposed to COVID-19. The DNA of the CDR3 is TGTGCCAGCTCAACCCCAGGGGCGAACACCGGGGAGCTGTTTTTT. This translates into CASSTPGANTGELFF.